This is a list of T cell receptor beta chains from one sample in a study of blood T cell repertoires in COVID-19. Using immunoSEQ multiplex PCR, the repertoire was profiled, and TCRdb retains in-frame clones only, with some absent. The sample lists some 220,000 clones; roughly 84% were seen once. The sample taken for sequencing was peripheral blood. The receptors were sampled from a woman aged 30 to 39 who had recovered from COVID-19. The CDR3 runs from the conserved cysteine through the conserved F or W. A D gene is named only where the DNA matches it firmly. A clone size is listed for some rows: how often the clone was seen (once, few, many), or a class if it is expanded.

CDR3 DNA: TGTGCCAGTAGCCAACCGGGACAGGGAGGGGAGACCCAGTACTTC; CDR3 protein: CASSQPGQGGETQYF; J gene: TRBJ2-5; D gene: TRBD1; V gene: TRBV19; clone size: once
CDR3 DNA: TGTGCCGATACCACTTGGGGAGGGGCAGGCTACGAGCAGTACTTC; CDR3 protein: CADTTWGGAGYEQYF; J gene: TRBJ2-7; D gene: TRBD2; V gene: TRBV27; clone size: -
CDR3 DNA: TGTGCCATCAGTGAGGGGGGACTAGCCAAAAACATTCAGTACTTC; CDR3 protein: CAISEGGLAKNIQYF; J gene: TRBJ2-4; D gene: -; V gene: TRBV10-3; clone size: -
CDR3 DNA: TGTGCCAGCAGCAAAGATGAGGGGAACACTGAAGCTTTCTTT; CDR3 protein: CASSKDEGNTEAFF; J gene: TRBJ1-1; D gene: -; V gene: TRBV21-1; clone size: few
CDR3 DNA: TGTGCCAGCGCCACTGGCGGAGGAGCCAAAAACATTCAGTACTTC; CDR3 protein: CASATGGGAKNIQYF; J gene: TRBJ2-4; D gene: -; V gene: TRBV6-5; clone size: many
CDR3 DNA: TGTGCCACCGTCCCCTTTCCCGGGACAGTAAATCAGCCCCAGCATTTT; CDR3 protein: CATVPFPGTVNQPQHF; J gene: TRBJ1-5; D gene: TRBD1; V gene: TRBV19; clone size: -
CDR3 DNA: TGTGCCAGCCGGAGGGGTGGGGCCTACGAGCAGTACTTC; CDR3 protein: CASRRGGAYEQYF; J gene: TRBJ2-7; D gene: -; V gene: TRBV11-2; clone size: -
CDR3 DNA: TGTGCCAGCAGCTTTGGCAGGGGGACTTATGGGGAGCTGTTTTTT; CDR3 protein: CASSFGRGTYGELFF; J gene: TRBJ2-2; D gene: -; V gene: TRBV7-9; clone size: -
CDR3 DNA: TGTGCCAGCAGCCAAGATGACACCTACAATGAGCAGTTCTTC; CDR3 protein: CASSQDDTYNEQFF; J gene: TRBJ2-1; D gene: -; V gene: TRBV4-2; clone size: once
CDR3 DNA: TGTGCCAGCAGCTTGGGGCCCCGGGACAGCCCATGGGGCATTCAGTACTTC; CDR3 protein: CASSLGPRDSPWGIQYF; J gene: TRBJ2-4; D gene: TRBD1; V gene: TRBV5-6; clone size: -
CDR3 DNA: TGCAGCGTTGTGACAGGGAGACGGGAGACCCAGTACTTC; CDR3 protein: CSVVTGRRETQYF; J gene: TRBJ2-5; D gene: TRBD1; V gene: TRBV29-1; clone size: -
CDR3 DNA: TGTGCCAGTAGTATAGATGTGCTAGCGGGAGGGGGAGAGCAGTTCTTC; CDR3 protein: CASSIDVLAGGGEQFF; J gene: TRBJ2-1; D gene: TRBD2; V gene: TRBV19; clone size: -
CDR3 DNA: TGTGCCAGAAGCTTGGGACAGGTGAACACTGAAGCTTTCTTT; CDR3 protein: CARSLGQVNTEAFF; J gene: TRBJ1-1; D gene: -; V gene: TRBV5-3; clone size: -
CDR3 DNA: TGTGCCAGCAGCGCATCCTCCACCGGGACTACCCCCTACGAGCAGTACTTC; CDR3 protein: CASSASSTGTTPYEQYF; J gene: TRBJ2-7; D gene: TRBD2; V gene: TRBV9; clone size: -
CDR3 DNA: TGTGCCAGCAGCCCGGACAGGAGAAGCCAATTCGGCTACACCTTC; CDR3 protein: CASSPDRRSQFGYTF; J gene: TRBJ1-2; D gene: TRBD1; V gene: TRBV28; clone size: -
CDR3 DNA: TGTGCCAGCAGCGTAGGCAACCAGGGGAGTAATGGCTACACCTTC; CDR3 protein: CASSVGNQGSNGYTF; J gene: TRBJ1-2; D gene: -; V gene: TRBV9; clone size: -
CDR3 DNA: TGTGCCAGCAGTGGGCAGGCGCGGGCGGACACCGGGGAGCTGTTTTTT; CDR3 protein: CASSGQARADTGELFF; J gene: TRBJ2-2; D gene: -; V gene: TRBV6-1; clone size: -
CDR3 DNA: TGTGCCAGCAGCATACAGGGGGGCCGTGCTGAAAAACTGTTTTTT; CDR3 protein: CASSIQGGRAEKLFF; J gene: TRBJ1-4; D gene: TRBD1; V gene: TRBV7-2; clone size: -
CDR3 DNA: TGTGCCAGCAGCTCCGACAGGGGGTCGATCACTGAAGCTTTCTTT; CDR3 protein: CASSSDRGSITEAFF; J gene: TRBJ1-1; D gene: TRBD1; V gene: TRBV28; clone size: -
CDR3 DNA: TGTGCCAGCAGGGGCCTTACAGGGGGAAGGGAAAAACTGTTTTTT; CDR3 protein: CASRGLTGGREKLFF; J gene: TRBJ1-4; D gene: TRBD1; V gene: TRBV6-5; clone size: once
CDR3 DNA: TGCAGCGTTGAAGATCGGCCTGTGCTAGCGGGTTACAATGAGCAGTTCTTC; CDR3 protein: CSVEDRPVLAGYNEQFF; J gene: TRBJ2-1; D gene: TRBD2; V gene: TRBV29-1; clone size: -
CDR3 DNA: TGCAGCGTGACCCGTCTGATTAGCGGGAGAGAGATAGAGCAGTACTTC; CDR3 protein: CSVTRLISGREIEQYF; J gene: TRBJ2-7; D gene: TRBD2; V gene: TRBV29-1; clone size: -
CDR3 DNA: TGCGCCAGCAGCGTGGCGTTCAATCAGCCCCAGCATTTT; CDR3 protein: CASSVAFNQPQHF; J gene: TRBJ1-5; D gene: -; V gene: TRBV5-1; clone size: -
CDR3 DNA: TGTGCCAGCAGTCAACGGAGCTCTGGAAACACCATATATTTT; CDR3 protein: CASSQRSSGNTIYF; J gene: TRBJ1-3; D gene: -; V gene: TRBV5-4; clone size: -
CDR3 DNA: TGTGCCAGCAGCCAAGCGGCGCGGGATTCACCCCTCCACTTT; CDR3 protein: CASSQAARDSPLHF; J gene: TRBJ1-6; D gene: -; V gene: TRBV4-2; clone size: -
CDR3 DNA: TGTGCCAGCAGCCAAGGGTTATCGAAGGGGGAAAAACTGTTTTTT; CDR3 protein: CASSQGLSKGEKLFF; J gene: TRBJ1-4; D gene: -; V gene: TRBV7-8; clone size: -
CDR3 DNA: TGTGCCAGCTCCCAAGGGACAGGTGACATTCAGTACTTC; CDR3 protein: CASSQGTGDIQYF; J gene: TRBJ2-4; D gene: TRBD1; V gene: TRBV18; clone size: -
CDR3 DNA: TGTGCCATCGCTGGGACACGGGGCGCCTACGAGCAGTACTTC; CDR3 protein: CAIAGTRGAYEQYF; J gene: TRBJ2-7; D gene: -; V gene: TRBV10-3; clone size: -
CDR3 DNA: TGTGCCAGCAGCACCTCCCAAGGAGCGGGGACGATTGACGAGCAGTACTTC; CDR3 protein: CASSTSQGAGTIDEQYF; J gene: TRBJ2-7; D gene: TRBD2; V gene: TRBV28; clone size: -
CDR3 DNA: TGTGCCAGCAGTTTCACGGGACAGTTTAACACTGAAGCTTTCTTT; CDR3 protein: CASSFTGQFNTEAFF; J gene: TRBJ1-1; D gene: TRBD1; V gene: TRBV28; clone size: -
CDR3 DNA: TGTGCCAGCAGTTTATCTAGCGGGTTTACCTACGAGCAGTACTTC; CDR3 protein: CASSLSSGFTYEQYF; J gene: TRBJ2-7; D gene: TRBD2; V gene: TRBV27; clone size: -
CDR3 DNA: TGTGCCAGCAGCTTAGCCGGGACAGGGAACACCGGGGAGCTGTTTTTT; CDR3 protein: CASSLAGTGNTGELFF; J gene: TRBJ2-2; D gene: TRBD1; V gene: TRBV7-3; clone size: -
CDR3 DNA: TGTGCCAGCAGCTTAGACTGGGGGCCGAACACTGAAGCTTTCTTT; CDR3 protein: CASSLDWGPNTEAFF; J gene: TRBJ1-1; D gene: -; V gene: TRBV11-1; clone size: -
CDR3 DNA: TGCGCCAGCAGTGAAGGGGCGGTGGACACTGAAGCTTTCTTT; CDR3 protein: CASSEGAVDTEAFF; J gene: TRBJ1-1; D gene: -; V gene: TRBV10-2; clone size: -
CDR3 DNA: TGTGCCAACAGCAGGGACACTGATTCACCCCTCCACTTT; CDR3 protein: CANSRDTDSPLHF; J gene: TRBJ1-6; D gene: -; V gene: TRBV6-5; clone size: -
CDR3 DNA: TGTGCCAGCAGCTTAGCCAGCGGTAGGCATCAAGAGACCCAGTACTTC; CDR3 protein: CASSLASGRHQETQYF; J gene: TRBJ2-5; D gene: -; V gene: TRBV7-9; clone size: -
CDR3 DNA: TGTGCCAGCAGTCCCGGGGCTAGCGGGACAGATACGCAGTATTTT; CDR3 protein: CASSPGASGTDTQYF; J gene: TRBJ2-3; D gene: TRBD2; V gene: TRBV28; clone size: -
CDR3 DNA: TGTGCCAGCAGCTTATATGGGGAAGGGGTGAACACTGAAGCTTTCTTT; CDR3 protein: CASSLYGEGVNTEAFF; J gene: TRBJ1-1; D gene: -; V gene: TRBV13; clone size: -
CDR3 DNA: TGCGCCAGCAGCTCCACCGGGACAGGGACTGAAGCTTTCTTT; CDR3 protein: CASSSTGTGTEAFF; J gene: TRBJ1-1; D gene: TRBD1; V gene: TRBV5-1; clone size: -
CDR3 DNA: TGTGCCAGCCTGACCCCTAGCCCTAGCACAGATACGCAGTATTTT; CDR3 protein: CASLTPSPSTDTQYF; J gene: TRBJ2-3; D gene: -; V gene: TRBV6-5; clone size: -
CDR3 DNA: TGTGCCAGCAGCCTCAACGGGGGGGTCAATGAAAAACTGTTTTTT; CDR3 protein: CASSLNGGVNEKLFF; J gene: TRBJ1-4; D gene: -; V gene: TRBV7-3; clone size: -
CDR3 DNA: TGTGCCAGCAGTCTCTCAACAGGTAGGGTGAACACTGAAGCTTTCTTT; CDR3 protein: CASSLSTGRVNTEAFF; J gene: TRBJ1-1; D gene: -; V gene: TRBV6-2/TRBV6-3; clone size: -
CDR3 DNA: TGTGCCAGCAGCGCCTCTGGGACAGGGGGGGACACTGAAGCTTTCTTT; CDR3 protein: CASSASGTGGDTEAFF; J gene: TRBJ1-1; D gene: TRBD1; V gene: TRBV9; clone size: -
CDR3 DNA: TGTGCCAGCAGCTTGGGGGGACTGCGGTACCAAGAGACCCAGTACTTC; CDR3 protein: CASSLGGLRYQETQYF; J gene: TRBJ2-5; D gene: -; V gene: TRBV5-4; clone size: -
CDR3 DNA: TGTGCCAGCAGCTTTACAGGGGGCGGCGAGCAGTACTTC; CDR3 protein: CASSFTGGGEQYF; J gene: TRBJ2-7; D gene: TRBD1; V gene: TRBV7-2; clone size: few
CDR3 DNA: TGTGCCAGCAGCAATTCAGGGCTCGGGGAGCTGTTTTTT; CDR3 protein: CASSNSGLGELFF; J gene: TRBJ2-2; D gene: -; V gene: TRBV7-9; clone size: -
CDR3 DNA: TGTGCCATACGGCAGGGGGTCAATCAGCCCCAGCATTTT; CDR3 protein: CAIRQGVNQPQHF; J gene: TRBJ1-5; D gene: TRBD1; V gene: TRBV28; clone size: -
CDR3 DNA: TGTGCCAGCTCACCGCAGGGTTACTACGAGCAGTACTTC; CDR3 protein: CASSPQGYYEQYF; J gene: TRBJ2-7; D gene: -; V gene: TRBV18; clone size: -
CDR3 DNA: TGTGCCAGCAGCGTGGACAGCCTGAACACTGAAGCTTTCTTT; CDR3 protein: CASSVDSLNTEAFF; J gene: TRBJ1-1; D gene: -; V gene: TRBV9; clone size: -
CDR3 DNA: TGCGCCAGCAGCGTCCCATCCCGGGACAGGGAAGGCGAGCAGTACTTC; CDR3 protein: CASSVPSRDREGEQYF; J gene: TRBJ2-7; D gene: TRBD1; V gene: TRBV5-1; clone size: -